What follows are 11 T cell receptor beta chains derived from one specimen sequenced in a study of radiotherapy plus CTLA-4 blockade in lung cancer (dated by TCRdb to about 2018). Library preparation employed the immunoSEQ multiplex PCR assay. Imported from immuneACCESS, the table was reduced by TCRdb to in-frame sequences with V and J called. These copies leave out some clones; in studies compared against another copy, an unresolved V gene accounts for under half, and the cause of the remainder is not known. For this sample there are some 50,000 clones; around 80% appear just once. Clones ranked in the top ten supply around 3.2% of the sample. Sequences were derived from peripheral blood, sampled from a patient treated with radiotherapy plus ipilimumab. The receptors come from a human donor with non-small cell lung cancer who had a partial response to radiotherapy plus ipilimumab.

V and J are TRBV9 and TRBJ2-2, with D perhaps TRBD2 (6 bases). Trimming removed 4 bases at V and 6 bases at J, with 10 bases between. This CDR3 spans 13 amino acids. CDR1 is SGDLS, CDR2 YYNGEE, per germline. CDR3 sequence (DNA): TGTGCCAGCAGCTTCGGGAGCGCCGGGGAGCTGTTTTTT. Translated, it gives CASSFGSAGELFF.

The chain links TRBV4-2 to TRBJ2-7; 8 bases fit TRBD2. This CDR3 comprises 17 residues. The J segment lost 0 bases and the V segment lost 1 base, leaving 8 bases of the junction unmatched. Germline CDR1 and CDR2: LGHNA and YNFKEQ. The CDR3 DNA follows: TGTGCCAGCAGCCAAGTAAGTCGGCGGGGGGACTCCTACGAGCAGTACTTC. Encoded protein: CASSQVSRRGDSYEQYF.

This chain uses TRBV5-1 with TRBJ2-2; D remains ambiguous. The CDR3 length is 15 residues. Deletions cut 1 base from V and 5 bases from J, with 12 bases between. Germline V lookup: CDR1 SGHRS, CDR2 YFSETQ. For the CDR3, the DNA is TGCGCCAGCAGCTTGACCTCGGTGGTTACCGGGGAGCTGTTTTTT. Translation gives CASSLTSVVTGELFF.

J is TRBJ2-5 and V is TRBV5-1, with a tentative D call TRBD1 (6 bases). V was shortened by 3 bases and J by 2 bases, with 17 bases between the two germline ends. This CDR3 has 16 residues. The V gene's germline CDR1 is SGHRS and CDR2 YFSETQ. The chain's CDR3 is CASSSQGRGGQETQYF. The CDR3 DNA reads TGCGCCAGCAGCTCACAGGGCAGGGGTGGACAAGAGACCCAGTACTTC.

The CDR3 DNA sequence: TGTGCCAGCAGCTTAGCGGGGCCGAACTATGGCTACACCTTC. Translation: CASSLAGPNYGYTF. This chain joins TRBV7-9 and TRBJ1-2; weak D call: TRBD1 (5 bases). The CDR3 contains 14 residues. Germline V gene sequence: CDR1 SEHNR, CDR2 FQNEAQ (reference sequence). The V gene lost 0 bases and the J gene lost 2 bases, with 7 bases spanning the gap.

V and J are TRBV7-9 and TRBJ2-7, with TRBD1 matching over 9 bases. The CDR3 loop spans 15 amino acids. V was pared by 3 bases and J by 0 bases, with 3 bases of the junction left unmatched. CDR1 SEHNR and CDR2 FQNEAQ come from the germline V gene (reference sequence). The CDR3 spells CASSFGDRASYEQYF. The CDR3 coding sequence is TGTGCCAGCAGCTTTGGGGACAGGGCCTCCTACGAGCAGTACTTC. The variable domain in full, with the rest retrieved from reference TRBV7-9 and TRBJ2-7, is DTGVSQNPRHKITKRGQNVTFRCDPISEHNRLYWYRQTLGQGPEFLTYFQNEAQLEKSRLLSDRFSAERPKGSFSTLEIQRTEQGDSAMYLCASSFGDRASYEQYFGPGTRLTVT.

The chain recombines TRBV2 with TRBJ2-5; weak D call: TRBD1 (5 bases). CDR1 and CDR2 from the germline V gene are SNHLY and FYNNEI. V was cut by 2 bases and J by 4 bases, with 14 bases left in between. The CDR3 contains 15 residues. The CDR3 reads CASSEQTTEGETQYF. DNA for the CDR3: TGTGCCAGCAGTGAACAGACGACAGAAGGAGAGACCCAGTACTTC.

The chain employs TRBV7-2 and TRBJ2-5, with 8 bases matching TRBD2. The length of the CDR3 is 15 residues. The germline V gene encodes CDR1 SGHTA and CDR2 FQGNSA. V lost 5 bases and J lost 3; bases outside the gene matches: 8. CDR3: CASSRKSGGEETQYF. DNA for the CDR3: TGTGCCAGCAGCCGGAAGTCGGGGGGGGAAGAGACCCAGTACTTC. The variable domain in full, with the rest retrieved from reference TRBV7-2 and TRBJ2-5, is GAGVSQSPSNKVTEKGKDVELRCDPISGHTALYWYRQSLGQGLEFLIYFQGNSAPDKSGLPSDRFSAERTGGSVSTLTIQRTQQEDSAVYLCASSRKSGGEETQYFGPGTRLLVL.

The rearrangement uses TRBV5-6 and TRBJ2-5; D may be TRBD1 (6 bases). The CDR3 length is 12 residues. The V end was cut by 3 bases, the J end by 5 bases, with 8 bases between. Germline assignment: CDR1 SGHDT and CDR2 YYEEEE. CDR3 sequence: CASSYRVETQYF. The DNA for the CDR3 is TGTGCCAGCAGCTACAGGGTGGAGACCCAGTACTTC. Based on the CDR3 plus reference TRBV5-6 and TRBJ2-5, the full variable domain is DAGVTQSPTHLIKTRGQQVTLRCSPKSGHDTVSWYQQALGQGPQFIFQYYEEEERQRGNFPDRFSGHQFPNYSSELNVNALLLGDSALYLCASSYRVETQYFGPGTRLLVL.

CDR3 coding DNA: TGTGCCAGCAGTGGGCAGGGAGGACAGGTCACTGAAGCTTTCTTT. This encodes CASSGQGGQVTEAFF. The chain has TRBV7-9 and TRBJ1-1; 7 positions agree with TRBD1. V trimming: 6 bases; J trimming: 4 bases; junction bases outside the gene matches: 11. The CDR3 has 15 amino acids. Germline CDR1 and CDR2: SEHNR and FQNEAQ (reference sequence).

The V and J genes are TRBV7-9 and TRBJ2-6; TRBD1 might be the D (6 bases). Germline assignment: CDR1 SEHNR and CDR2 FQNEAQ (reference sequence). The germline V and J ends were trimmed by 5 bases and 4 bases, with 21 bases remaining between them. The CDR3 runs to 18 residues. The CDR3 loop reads CASSPPGQRGRGANVLTF. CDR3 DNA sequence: TGTGCCAGCAGCCCCCCCGGACAGCGAGGAAGGGGGGCCAACGTCCTGACTTTC.